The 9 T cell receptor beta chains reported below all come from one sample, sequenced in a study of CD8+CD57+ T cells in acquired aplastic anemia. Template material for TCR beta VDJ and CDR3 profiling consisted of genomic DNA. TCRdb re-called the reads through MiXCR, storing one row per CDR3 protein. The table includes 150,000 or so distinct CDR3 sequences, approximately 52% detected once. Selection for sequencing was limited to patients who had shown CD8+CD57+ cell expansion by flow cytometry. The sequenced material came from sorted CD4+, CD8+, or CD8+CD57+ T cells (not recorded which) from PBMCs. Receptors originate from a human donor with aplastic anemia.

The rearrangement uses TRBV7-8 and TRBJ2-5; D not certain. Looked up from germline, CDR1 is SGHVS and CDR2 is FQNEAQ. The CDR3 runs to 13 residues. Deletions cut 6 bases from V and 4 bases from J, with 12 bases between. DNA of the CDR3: TGTGCCAGCAGGGTGGGGTTCCCAGAGACCCAGTACTTC. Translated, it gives CASRVGFPETQYF.

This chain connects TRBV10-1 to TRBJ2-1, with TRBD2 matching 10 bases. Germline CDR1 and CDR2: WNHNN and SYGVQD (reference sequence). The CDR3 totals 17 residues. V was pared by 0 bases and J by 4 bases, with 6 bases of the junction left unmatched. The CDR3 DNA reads TGCGCCAGCAGTGAGTCGGAGCGGGGGGGCCGGTACAATGAGCAGTTCTTC. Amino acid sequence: CASSESERGGRYNEQFF.

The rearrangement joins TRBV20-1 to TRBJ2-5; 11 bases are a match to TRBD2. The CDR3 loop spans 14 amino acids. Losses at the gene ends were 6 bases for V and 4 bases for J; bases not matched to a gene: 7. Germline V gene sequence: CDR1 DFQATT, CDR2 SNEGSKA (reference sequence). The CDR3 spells CSASSGGAGETQYF. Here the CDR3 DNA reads TGCAGTGCCAGTAGCGGGGGGGCCGGAGAGACCCAGTACTTC.

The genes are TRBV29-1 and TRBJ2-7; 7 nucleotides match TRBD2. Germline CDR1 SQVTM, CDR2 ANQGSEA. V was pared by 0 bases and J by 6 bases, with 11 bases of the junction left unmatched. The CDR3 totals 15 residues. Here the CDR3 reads CSVEDRASGITEQYF. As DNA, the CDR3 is TGCAGCGTTGAAGATCGGGCTAGCGGTATAACCGAGCAGTACTTC.

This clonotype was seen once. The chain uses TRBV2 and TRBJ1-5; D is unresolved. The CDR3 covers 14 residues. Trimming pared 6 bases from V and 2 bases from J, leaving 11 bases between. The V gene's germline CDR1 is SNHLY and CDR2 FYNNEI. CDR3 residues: CASSREAGNQPQHF. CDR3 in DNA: TGTGCCAGCAGCCGCGAGGCGGGCAATCAGCCCCAGCATTTT.

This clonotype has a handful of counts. The CDR3 loop reads CASSQDHAVFTNEKLFF. For the CDR3, the DNA is TGTGCCAGCAGCCAAGATCATGCGGTCTTCACTAATGAAAAACTGTTTTTT. The chain uses TRBV3-1 and TRBJ1-4; D unclear. The length of the CDR3 is 17 residues. From germline, CDR1 is LGHDT and CDR2 YNNKEL (reference sequence). V lost 0 bases and J lost 2, with 13 bases in between.

The CDR3 bases are TGCAGTGCTAGTAGGGGGACAGGGGGTTTAGAGACCCAGTACTTC. Encoded protein: CSASRGTGGLETQYF. The J gene is TRBJ2-5, the V gene TRBV20-1; TRBD1 aligns across 11 bases. Germline V gene data show CDR1 as DFQATT and CDR2 as SNEGSKA (reference sequence). V lost 3 bases and J lost 4; bases outside the gene matches: 7. This CDR3 region has 15 residues.

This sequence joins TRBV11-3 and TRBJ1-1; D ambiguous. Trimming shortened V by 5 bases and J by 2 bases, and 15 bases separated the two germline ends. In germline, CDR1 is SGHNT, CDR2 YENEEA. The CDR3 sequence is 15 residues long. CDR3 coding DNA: TGTGCCAGCAGCCCGAGTCCAGTTCCAAACACTGAAGCTTTCTTT. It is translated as CASSPSPVPNTEAFF.

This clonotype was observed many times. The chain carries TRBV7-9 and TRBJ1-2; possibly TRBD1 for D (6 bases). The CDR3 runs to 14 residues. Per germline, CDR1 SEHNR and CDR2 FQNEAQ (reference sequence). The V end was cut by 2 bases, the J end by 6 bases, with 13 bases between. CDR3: CASSLTGGRDGYTF. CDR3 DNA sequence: TGTGCCAGCAGCTTAACGGGGGGCCGTGATGGCTACACCTTC.